The 10 T cell receptor beta chains reported below all come from one sample, sequenced in a study of T cells in Graves' hyperthyroidism and ophthalmopathy. It was RNA transcripts that yielded the amplified TCR beta CDR3 regions. HTBI primers were employed in a first-round RT-PCR of the TCR CDR3. MiXCR, applied by TCRdb to the multiplex PCR reads, yields one record per CDR3 protein. The table shows about 500,000 distinct CDR3 sequences, with around 15% occurring only once. Sequenced input: blood. The receptors come from a woman between 25 and 40 years old with Graves' ophthalmopathy.

This clonotype was found many times. The chain combines TRBV12-3 or TRBV12-4 with TRBJ2-2; no clear D. Trimming pared 1 base from V and 3 bases from J, leaving 6 bases between. There are 14 residues in the CDR3. The CDR3: CASSLGAHTGELFF. For the CDR3, the DNA is TGTGCCAGCAGTTTAGGGGCCCACACCGGGGAGCTGTTTTTT.

In this sample, this clonotype turned up many times. J is TRBJ2-7 and V is TRBV7-2, with TRBD1 identical over 7 bases. CDR1 is SGHTA and CDR2 is FQGNSA in the germline V gene. CDR3 size: 16 residues. V trimming: 4 bases; J trimming: 3 bases; junction bases outside the gene matches: 12. The DNA for the CDR3 is TGTGCCAGCAGCTCAACCCGGGCGCGACAGGGCTACGAGCAGTACTTC. It specifies CASSSTRARQGYEQYF.

The rearrangement uses TRBV29-1 and TRBJ1-1; D not resolved. Deletions cut 0 bases from V and 1 base from J, with 15 bases between. Germline V lookup: CDR1 SQVTM, CDR2 ANQGSEA. The CDR3 spans 16 residues. The CDR3 DNA follows: TGCAGCGTTGAAGACTCGCCCACGCCAAGGAACACTGAAGCTTTCTTT. Encoded protein: CSVEDSPTPRNTEAFF.

In its sample, this clonotype was seen a few times. The chain combines TRBV18 with TRBJ2-1; a weak D match, TRBD2 (5 bases). Germline assignment: CDR1 KGHSH and CDR2 LQKENI. Trimming took off 3 bases at V and 5 bases at J, with 11 bases between the two ends. There are 14 residues in the CDR3. The chain's CDR3 is CASSPSGIHNEQFF. CDR3 nucleotides: TGTGCCAGCTCACCTTCGGGGATCCACAATGAGCAGTTCTTC.

The chain employs TRBV20-1 and TRBJ2-2; 7 bases are shared with TRBD2. The CDR3 has 17 amino acids. The J segment lost 2 bases and the V segment lost 3 bases, leaving 12 bases of the junction unmatched. Germline V gene data show CDR1 as DFQATT and CDR2 as SNEGSKA (reference sequence). The CDR3 loop is CSASWGPGGGNTGELFF. In DNA form, the CDR3 reads TGCAGTGCTAGTTGGGGACCGGGGGGAGGAAACACCGGGGAGCTGTTTTTT.

This clonotype has a count of ten or more. The J gene is TRBJ2-2, the V gene TRBV20-1; 9 nucleotides match TRBD2. With V trimmed by 3 bases and J by 5 bases, 7 bases remained unmatched. CDR3 length: 15 residues. CDR1 and CDR2 from the germline V gene are DFQATT and SNEGSKA (reference sequence). The CDR3, as DNA: TGCAGTGCTAGGCACAGCGGGAGGCCTACCGGGGAGCTGTTTTTT. Translating it yields CSARHSGRPTGELFF.

The CDR3 DNA is TGCGCCAGCAGCTTGTCCCGGGGGGCTGGGGAAAAACTGTTTTTT. Amino acids: CASSLSRGAGEKLFF. The rearrangement uses TRBV5-1 and TRBJ1-4; TRBD1 might be the D (6 bases). The V gene lost 1 base and the J gene lost 8 bases, with 15 bases spanning the gap. CDR3 length: 15 amino acids. CDR1 SGHRS and CDR2 YFSETQ come from the germline V gene. The variable domain in full, completed from reference TRBV5-1 and TRBJ1-4, reads KAGVTQTPRYLIKTRGQQVTLSCSPISGHRSVSWYQQTPGQGLQFLFEYFSETQRNKGNFPGRFSGRQFSNSRSEMNVSTLELGDSALYLCASSLSRGAGEKLFFGSGTQLSVL.

The chain joins TRBV3-1 to TRBJ2-7; D ambiguous. From germline, CDR1 is LGHDT and CDR2 YNNKEL (reference sequence). Trimming cost V 3 bases and J 5 bases, with 8 bases left between them. This CDR3 is built from 12 residues. CDR3 residues: CASSQSLNEQYF. CDR3 coding DNA: TGTGCCAGCAGCCAGTCCTTGAACGAGCAGTACTTC.

This clonotype was picked up many times. The V gene is TRBV7-2, the J gene TRBJ2-5; TRBD2 might be the D (5 bases). V lost 5 bases to trimming and J lost 5 bases, with 15 bases between them. The germline CDR1 and CDR2 sequences are SGHTA and FQGNSA. The CDR3 length is 14 residues. The CDR3 reads CASSPNRGRETQYF. The CDR3 bases are TGTGCCAGCAGCCCTAATCGCGGGCGGGAGACCCAGTACTTC.

This clonotype came up many times. The chain carries TRBV20-1 and TRBJ2-7; D may be TRBD1 or TRBD2 (5 bases each). CDR3 size: 13 residues. The V gene's germline CDR1 is DFQATT and CDR2 SNEGSKA (reference sequence). V lost 5 bases, J lost 2 bases, and 13 bases lay in between. The CDR3 is CSAYGTEPYEQYF. The CDR3 bases are TGCAGTGCTTATGGGACGGAACCCTACGAGCAGTACTTC.